This T cell receptor (beta chain) was sequenced in a study of blood T cell repertoires in COVID-19. The wider study: Acute-phase and convalescent COVID-19 samples originated in the United States, Italy and Spain.

The table came from immunoSEQ multiplex PCR; TCRdb's copy has only in-frame clones and leaves some out. Seen here are about 180,000 clones, 70% to 90% observed once, and the top ten hold about 3.3%. Germline lookup yields CDR1 LGHDT and CDR2 YNNKEL (reference sequence). This CDR3 has 15 amino acids. The V end was cut by 1 base, the J end by 7 bases, with 17 bases between. This TCR derives from a man in his 60s with acute or convalescent COVID-19. Sequencing was done on a sample of peripheral blood. The chain recombines TRBV3-1 (or the pseudogene TRBV3-2) with TRBJ2-7; weak D call: TRBD2 (6 bases). The DNA for the CDR3 is TGTGCCAGCAGCCAAGGTGGCGGAGGGCGGCGAGAGCAGTACTTC. Translated, it gives CASSQGGGGRREQYF.